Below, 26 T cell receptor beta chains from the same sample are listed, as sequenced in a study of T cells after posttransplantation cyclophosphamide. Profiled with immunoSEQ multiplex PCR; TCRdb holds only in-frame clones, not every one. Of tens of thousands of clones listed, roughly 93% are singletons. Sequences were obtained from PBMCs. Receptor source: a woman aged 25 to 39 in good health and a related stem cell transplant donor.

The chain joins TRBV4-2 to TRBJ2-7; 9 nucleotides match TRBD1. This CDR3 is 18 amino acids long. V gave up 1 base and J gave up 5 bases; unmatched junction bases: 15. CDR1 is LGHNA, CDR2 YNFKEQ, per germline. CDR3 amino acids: CASSQGGGYGTGIHEQYF. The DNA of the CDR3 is TGTGCCAGCAGCCAAGGAGGAGGTTACGGGACAGGGATCCACGAGCAGTACTTC.

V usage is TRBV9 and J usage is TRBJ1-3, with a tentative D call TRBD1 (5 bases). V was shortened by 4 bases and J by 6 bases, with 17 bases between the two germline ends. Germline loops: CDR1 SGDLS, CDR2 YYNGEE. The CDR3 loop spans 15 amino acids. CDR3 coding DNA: TGTGCCAGCAGCAGGGACGCGGGTTACGAAAACACCATATATTTT. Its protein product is CASSRDAGYENTIYF.

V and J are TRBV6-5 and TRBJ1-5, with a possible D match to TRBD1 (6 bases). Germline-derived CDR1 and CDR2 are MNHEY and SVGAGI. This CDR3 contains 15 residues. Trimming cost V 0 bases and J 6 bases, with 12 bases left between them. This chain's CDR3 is CASSYSFRGVQPQHF. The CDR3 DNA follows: TGTGCCAGCAGTTACTCATTCAGGGGTGTTCAGCCCCAGCATTTT.

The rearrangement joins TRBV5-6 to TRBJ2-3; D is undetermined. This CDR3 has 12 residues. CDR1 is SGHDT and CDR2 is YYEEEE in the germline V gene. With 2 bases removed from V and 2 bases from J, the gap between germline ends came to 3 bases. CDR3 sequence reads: CASSFSTDTQYF. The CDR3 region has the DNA TGTGCCAGCAGCTTCTCCACAGATACGCAGTATTTT. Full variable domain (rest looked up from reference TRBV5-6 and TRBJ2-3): DAGVTQSPTHLIKTRGQQVTLRCSPKSGHDTVSWYQQALGQGPQFIFQYYEEEERQRGNFPDRFSGHQFPNYSSELNVNALLLGDSALYLCASSFSTDTQYFGPGTRLTVL.

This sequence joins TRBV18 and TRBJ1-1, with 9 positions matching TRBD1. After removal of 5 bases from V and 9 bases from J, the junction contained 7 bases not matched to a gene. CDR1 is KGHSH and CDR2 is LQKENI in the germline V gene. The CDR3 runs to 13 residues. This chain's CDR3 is CASSTGQGRKAFF. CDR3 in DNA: TGTGCCAGCTCAACGGGACAGGGTAGAAAAGCTTTCTTT.

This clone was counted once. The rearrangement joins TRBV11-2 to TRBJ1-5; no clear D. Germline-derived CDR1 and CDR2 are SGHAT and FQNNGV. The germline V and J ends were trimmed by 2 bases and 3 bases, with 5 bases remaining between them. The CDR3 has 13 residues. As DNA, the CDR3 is TGTGCCAGCAGCTTATCCGACAATCAGCCCCAGCATTTT. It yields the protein CASSLSDNQPQHF.

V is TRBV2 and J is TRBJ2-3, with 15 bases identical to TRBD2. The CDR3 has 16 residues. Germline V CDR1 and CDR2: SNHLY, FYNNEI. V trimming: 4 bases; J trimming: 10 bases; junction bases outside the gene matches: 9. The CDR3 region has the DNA TGTGCCAGCAGTGCCCGGACTAGCGGGGGGGGTCACTCGCAGTATTTT. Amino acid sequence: CASSARTSGGGHSQYF.

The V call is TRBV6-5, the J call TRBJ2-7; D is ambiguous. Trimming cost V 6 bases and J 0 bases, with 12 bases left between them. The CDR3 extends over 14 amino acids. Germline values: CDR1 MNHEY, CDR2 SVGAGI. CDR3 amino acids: CASRRDYNSYEQYF. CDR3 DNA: TGTGCCAGCAGGAGAGATTACAACTCCTACGAGCAGTACTTC.

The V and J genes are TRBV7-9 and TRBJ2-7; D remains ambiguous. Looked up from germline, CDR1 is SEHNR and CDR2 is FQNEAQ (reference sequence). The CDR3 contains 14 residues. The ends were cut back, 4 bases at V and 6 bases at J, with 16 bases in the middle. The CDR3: CASSYRNPLGEQYF. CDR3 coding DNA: TGTGCCAGCAGCTACCGGAATCCCCTCGGCGAGCAGTACTTC.

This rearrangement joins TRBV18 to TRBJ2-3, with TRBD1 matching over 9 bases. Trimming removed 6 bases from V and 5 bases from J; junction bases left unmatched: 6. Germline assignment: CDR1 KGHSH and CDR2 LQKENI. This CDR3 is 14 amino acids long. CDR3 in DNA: TGTGCCAGCTCCCCTACAGGGGGCGAAGATACGCAGTATTTT. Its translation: CASSPTGGEDTQYF.

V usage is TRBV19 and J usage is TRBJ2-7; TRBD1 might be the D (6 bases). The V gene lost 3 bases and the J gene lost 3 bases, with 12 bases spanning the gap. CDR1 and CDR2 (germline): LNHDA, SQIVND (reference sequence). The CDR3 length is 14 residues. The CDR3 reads CASSINLQGYEQYF. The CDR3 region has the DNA TGTGCCAGTAGTATCAATCTACAGGGCTACGAGCAGTACTTC.

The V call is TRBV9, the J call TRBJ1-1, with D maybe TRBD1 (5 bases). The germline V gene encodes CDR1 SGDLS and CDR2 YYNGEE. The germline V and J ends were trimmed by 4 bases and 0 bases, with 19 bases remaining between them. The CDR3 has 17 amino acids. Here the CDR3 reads CASSPQGLDSMNTEAFF. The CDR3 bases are TGTGCCAGCAGCCCTCAGGGTCTTGACAGCATGAACACTGAAGCTTTCTTT.

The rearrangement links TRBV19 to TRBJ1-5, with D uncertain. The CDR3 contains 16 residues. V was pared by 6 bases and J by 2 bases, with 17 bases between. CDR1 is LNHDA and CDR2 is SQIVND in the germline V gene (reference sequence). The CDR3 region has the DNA TGTGCCAGTAGCCACTCTAAGGGCTACGGCAATCAGCCCCAGCATTTT. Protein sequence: CASSHSKGYGNQPQHF.

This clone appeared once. Written as DNA, the CDR3 is TGTGCCATCAGGGGGGACAGGGTCGACACTGAAGCTTTCTTT. It encodes CAIRGDRVDTEAFF. The V call is TRBV10-3, the J call TRBJ1-1; 9 nucleotides align to TRBD1. The CDR3 contains 14 residues. The J segment lost 3 bases and the V segment lost 6 bases, leaving 5 bases of the junction unmatched. Germline CDR1 and CDR2: ENHRY and SYGVKD.

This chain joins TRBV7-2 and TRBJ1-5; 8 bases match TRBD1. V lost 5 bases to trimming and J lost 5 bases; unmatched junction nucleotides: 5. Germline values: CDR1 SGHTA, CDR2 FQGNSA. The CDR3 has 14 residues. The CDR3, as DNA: TGTGCCAGCAGCCTCACAGGGGGGGATCAGCCCCAGCATTTT. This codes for CASSLTGGDQPQHF.

The CDR3 DNA is TGTGCCAGCAGCTTACCCCGAGTGAACACTGAAGCTTTCTTT. Amino acid sequence: CASSLPRVNTEAFF. The chain employs TRBV7-9 and TRBJ1-1, with D uncertain. Germline values: CDR1 SEHNR, CDR2 FQNEAQ (reference sequence). V shed 2 bases and J shed 0 bases, with 7 bases lying between them. The CDR3 is 14 amino acids.

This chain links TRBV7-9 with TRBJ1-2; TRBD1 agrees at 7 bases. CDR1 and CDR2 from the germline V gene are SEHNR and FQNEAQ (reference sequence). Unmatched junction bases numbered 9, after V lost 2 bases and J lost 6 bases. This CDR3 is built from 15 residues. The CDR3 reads CASSLPARGKDGYTF. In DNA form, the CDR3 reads TGTGCCAGCAGCTTACCCGCCAGGGGGAAGGATGGCTACACCTTC.

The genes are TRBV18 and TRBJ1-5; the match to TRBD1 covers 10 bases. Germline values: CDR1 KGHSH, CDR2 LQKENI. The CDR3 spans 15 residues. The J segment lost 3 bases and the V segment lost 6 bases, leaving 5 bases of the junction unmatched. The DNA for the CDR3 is TGTGCCAGCTCCCTAGGACAGGGGGACAATCAGCCCCAGCATTTT. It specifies CASSLGQGDNQPQHF. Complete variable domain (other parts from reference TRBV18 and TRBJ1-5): NAGVMQNPRHLVRRRGQEARLRCSPMKGHSHVYWYRQLPEEGLKFMVYLQKENIIDESGMPKERFSAEFPKEGPSILRIQQVVRGDSAAYFCASSLGQGDNQPQHFGDGTRLSIL.

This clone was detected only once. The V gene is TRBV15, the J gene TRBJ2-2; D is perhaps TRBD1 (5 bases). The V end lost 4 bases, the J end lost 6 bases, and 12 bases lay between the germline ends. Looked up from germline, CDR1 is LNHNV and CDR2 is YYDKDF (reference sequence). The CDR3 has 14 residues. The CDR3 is CATSTQTVSGELFF. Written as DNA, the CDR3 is TGTGCCACCAGCACCCAGACAGTGTCCGGGGAGCTGTTTTTT.

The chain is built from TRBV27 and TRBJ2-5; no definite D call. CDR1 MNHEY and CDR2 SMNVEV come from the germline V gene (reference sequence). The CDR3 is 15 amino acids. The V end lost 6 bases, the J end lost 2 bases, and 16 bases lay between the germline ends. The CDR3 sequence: CASRGWVWGQETQYF. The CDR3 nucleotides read TGTGCCAGCAGAGGGTGGGTTTGGGGACAAGAGACCCAGTACTTC.

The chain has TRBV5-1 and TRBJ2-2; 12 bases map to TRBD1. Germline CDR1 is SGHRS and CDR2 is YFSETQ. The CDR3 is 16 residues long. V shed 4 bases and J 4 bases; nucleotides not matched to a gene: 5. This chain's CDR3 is CASSQGQGAGTGELFF. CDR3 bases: TGCGCCAGCAGCCAGGGACAGGGGGCCGGCACCGGGGAGCTGTTTTTT.

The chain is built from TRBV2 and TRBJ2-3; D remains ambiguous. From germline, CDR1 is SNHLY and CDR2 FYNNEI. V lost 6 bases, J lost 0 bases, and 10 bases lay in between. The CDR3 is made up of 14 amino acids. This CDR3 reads CASRNWASTDTQYF. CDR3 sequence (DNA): TGTGCCAGCAGGAATTGGGCTAGCACAGATACGCAGTATTTT.

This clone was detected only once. The CDR3 region is CASSVEAVLRSAGELFF. The CDR3 DNA reads TGTGCCAGCAGCGTAGAGGCGGTACTTCGGAGCGCCGGGGAGCTGTTTTTT. The rearrangement links TRBV9 to TRBJ2-2, with D unresolved. V lost 0 bases, J lost 6 bases, and 18 bases lay in between. CDR3 size: 17 residues. Per the germline V gene, CDR1 is SGDLS and CDR2 is YYNGEE.

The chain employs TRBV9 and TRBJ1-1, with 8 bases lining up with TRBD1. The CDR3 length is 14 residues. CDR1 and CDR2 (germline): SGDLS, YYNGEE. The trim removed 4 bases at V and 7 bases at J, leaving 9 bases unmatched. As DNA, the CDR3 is TGTGCCAGCAGCCCGACAGGGGTGGTAGGTGAAGCTTTCTTT. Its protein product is CASSPTGVVGEAFF.

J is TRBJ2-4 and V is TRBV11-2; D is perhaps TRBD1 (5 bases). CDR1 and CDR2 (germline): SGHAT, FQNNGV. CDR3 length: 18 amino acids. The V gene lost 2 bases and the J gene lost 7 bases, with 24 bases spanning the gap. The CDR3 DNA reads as TGTGCCAGCAGCTTATTAGGGCCGGCGGCAGGGTTGGTTAACATTCAGTACTTC. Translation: CASSLLGPAAGLVNIQYF.

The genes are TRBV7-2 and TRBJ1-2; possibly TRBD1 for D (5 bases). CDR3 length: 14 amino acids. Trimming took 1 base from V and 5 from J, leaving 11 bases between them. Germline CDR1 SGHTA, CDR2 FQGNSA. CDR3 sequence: CASSLGSGRYGYTF. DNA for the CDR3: TGTGCCAGCAGCTTAGGCTCAGGGAGATATGGCTACACCTTC.